This T cell receptor beta chain was captured in a study of spatial heterogeneity in lung cancer. Across the whole study: Alpha-chain detections were consistently fewer than beta-chain detections among the sequences. Study-wide findings and caveats: Counts that tracked tumor mutation counts were those of expanded intratumoral alpha and beta TCRs.

A unique molecular identifier was carried by every single TCR cDNA molecule. TCRdb passed the 5' RACE reads through MiXCR, listing each CDR3 protein once. The profile shows around 8,000 distinct CDR3 sequences, 9.6% of them singletons. This clonotype came up many times. No antigen is known for it. Trimming left V 1 base short and J 0 bases short, with 12 bases between. CDR1 and CDR2 (germline): KGHSH, LQKENI. The CDR3 is 16 residues long. Sample time point: sample taken at primary tumor resection. Samples came from about 72 TRACERx patients with untreated early-stage lung cancer. Sequencing of whole RNA from tumor, nontumor lung or frozen PBMC involved no sorting.

This TCR was recovered from a male donor with early-stage non-small cell lung cancer. This chain joins TRBV18 and TRBJ1-1; D gene unclear. Here the sequenced sample was lung tumor tissue, taken at surgery. CDR3 region: CASSPRAARMNTEAFF. The CDR3, as DNA: TGTGCCAGCTCACCACGGGCAGCTAGGATGAACACTGAAGCTTTCTTT.